This TCR beta chain was identified in a study of blood T cells in healthy people across ages. Donors each provided approximately 9.6 milliliters of peripheral blood. The authors isolated at least 7 million PBMCs per sample. Extractions gave at least 5 micrograms of total RNA per sample. At least ten counts were recorded for this clonotype. It was with a sample-barcoded 5' primer and a J-beta primer mix that a second PCR of about 6 to 12 cycles was run. Template switching added a 12-random-nucleotide identifier to every cDNA molecule. TCRdb called the 5' RACE reads again in MiXCR, with one record for every CDR3 protein. The table shows about a million distinct CDR3 sequences, with roughly two fifths occurring only once. CDR1 SQVTM and CDR2 ANQGSEA come from the germline V gene. V dropped 6 bases and J dropped 3 bases, with 6 bases sitting between them. The CDR3 has 11 amino acids.

This clonotype was sampled from a man aged 18-30 years in good health. The sequenced material came from blood. This sequence joins TRBV29-1 and TRBJ2-1, with a possible D match to TRBD1 (6 bases). This CDR3 reads CSVTGYNEQFF. For the CDR3, the DNA is TGCAGCGTGACAGGCTACAATGAGCAGTTCTTC.